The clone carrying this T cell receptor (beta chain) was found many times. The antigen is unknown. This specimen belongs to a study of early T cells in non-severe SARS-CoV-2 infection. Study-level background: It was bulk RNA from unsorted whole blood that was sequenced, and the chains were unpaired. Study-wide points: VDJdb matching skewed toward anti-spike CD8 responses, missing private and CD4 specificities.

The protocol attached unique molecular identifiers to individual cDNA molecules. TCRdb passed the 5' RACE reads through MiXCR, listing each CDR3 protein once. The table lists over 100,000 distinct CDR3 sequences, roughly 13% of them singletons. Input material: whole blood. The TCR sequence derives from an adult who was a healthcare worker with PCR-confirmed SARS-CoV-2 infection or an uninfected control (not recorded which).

The CDR3 DNA follows: TGCGCCAGCAGTGCGACTAGCAAGGGCTACGAGCAGTACTTC. It is translated as CASSATSKGYEQYF. The rearrangement links TRBV10-1 to TRBJ2-7; 7 bases match TRBD2. The CDR3 consists of 14 residues. The ends lost 4 bases at V and 3 bases at J; junction bases unmatched: 6. Germline assignment: CDR1 WNHNN and CDR2 SYGVQD (reference sequence).